This T cell receptor (beta chain) emerged from a study of T cell responses to AZD1222 COVID-19 vaccine. Findings and caveats of the study: Spike-specific TCR depth and breadth grew after two AZD1222 doses. Mostly white British, mostly female donors; authors suggested clonal diversity may be underestimated. Epitopes outside B.1.351 and B.1.1.7 mutated regions reportedly drew nearly half of spike TCRs. With dominance at 160-218 and 743-854, vaccine-associated CD4 TCRs spanned spike.

Assay used: immunoSEQ multiplex PCR; TCRdb lists only in-frame clones, some missing. Here the sample spans 100,000 or so clones, 87% being singletons. The length of the CDR3 is 15 residues. Per germline, CDR1 SEHNR and CDR2 FQNEAQ (reference sequence). Trimming at V came to 7 bases and at J to 6 bases, leaving 11 bases not matched to a gene. For this clone: The target antigen is unknown.

J is TRBJ1-1 and V is TRBV7-9; TRBD1 aligns across 10 bases. The origin of this receptor is an adult in good health. The sequenced sample was peripheral blood, obtained on day 0 of AZD1222 vaccination. The CDR3 nucleotides are TGTGCCAGCATCAATTCAGGGACAGGGGACGCTGAAGCTTTCTTT. Its translation is CASINSGTGDAEAFF.